This T cell receptor (beta chain) was sequenced for a study of blood T cell repertoires in COVID-19 (dated by TCRdb to about 2020). As for the study more broadly: Collaborator samples came from the United States, Italy and Spain and covered acute and convalescent phases of COVID-19. A de-identified subject ID, COVID-19 status, age in years and sex were almost always included in the sample metadata. The material from the prospective study consisted of cDNA or gDNA derived from T cells, B-cell-depleted T cells, or PBMCs. The samples were drawn from the first 160 participants of the ongoing ImmuneRACE study and from 1,200 or so subjects provided by 6 global collaborators. HLA class I and class II types, where available, came from metadata supplied by the sample provider rather than from assay-based typing. The dataset comprised deeply sampled blood TCRbeta repertoires from subjects exposed to, actively infected with, or recovered from COVID-19. The repertoires were made available in a free public database intended to serve as a resource for research on the immune response to SARS-CoV-2. Broader findings and caveats from the paper: The quantity of clinical and demographic metadata differed by source and by participant and was supplied without curation.

Measured from the cysteine to the phenylalanine, the CDR3 is 13 residues long. Only the CDR3 part of the read is kept: 39 bases, read in frame from the first base. According to the germline V gene, CDR1 reads MNHNS and CDR2 reads SASEGT. The germline ends are 9 bases apart after V is trimmed by 1 base and J by 6 bases. For this clone: No cognate antigen has been identified for it. The input lacks base qualities; no much larger clone sits a single base away.

Samples from volunteer blood donors who had recovered from COVID-19 were contributed by a second Seattle source. Each collaborating institution followed its own protocols to collect whole blood in K2EDTA tubes. For TCRbeta analysis, collaborator samples were shipped as frozen whole blood, as isolated PBMCs, or as DNA extracted from either sample type. The immunoSEQ Assay, a bias-controlled multiplex PCR, was used to amplify TCRbeta CDR3 regions from genomic DNA. On the study's bioinformatics: The number of nucleated cells in each sample was estimated by amplification of reference gene primers within the assay. Sequence reads were collapsed and filtered to measure the absolute abundance of every unique TCRbeta CDR3 rearrangement. For each sample, productive Simpson clonality was calculated as the square root of Simpson's diversity index across productive rearrangements. TCRdb provides this immuneACCESS table in a form limited to in-frame rearrangements. Some clones are lacking; in checked studies, under half of them reflect an unresolved V gene, and why the rest are absent is not known. D and trimming were read from the DNA, whereas the V and J calls and clone size are those reported in that table. The sample table records roughly 200,000 clones; just under 90% of these occur just once. The ten largest account for just under 0.9% of the sample.

The sequencing sample was made of peripheral blood. This clonotype was obtained from a woman aged 18-29 years who had recovered from COVID-19. The chain is encoded by TRBV6-1 joined to TRBJ1-2; there is no confident call for the D gene. Here is the DNA: TGTGCCAGCAGTGAAGGCAGGTATGATGGCTACACCTTC. It is translated as CASSEGRYDGYTF.